This TCR beta chain was recovered during a study of CD8+ T cells in alopecia areata. Study-level information: Tofacitinib administration persisted for 6 to 18 months, succeeded by 6 months off drug.

The CDR3 consists of 17 residues. Germline values: CDR1 LGHNA, CDR2 YSLEER. V gave up 4 bases and J gave up 2 bases; unmatched junction bases: 7. Extraction of RNA preceded its reverse transcription into cDNA, which served as the sequencing template. Sequenced by immunoSEQ multiplex PCR; TCRdb stores in-frame clones only, minus some. The sample shows some 130,000 clones, approximately 53% of them seen only once. Overall study findings and caveats: Patients displayed less clarity in TCR sharing than mice, a finding possibly related to HLA.

As to this clone: Its antigen is currently unknown.

The TCR originated in a human donor with alopecia areata. The sample in question was CD4+ T cells sorted from blood, obtained at week 0. The chain recombines TRBV4-3 with TRBJ2-3, with 12 bases that match TRBD2. DNA for the CDR3: TGCGCCAGCAGCCCCGGACTAGCGGGGCGGGACACAGATACGCAGTATTTT. The encoded protein is CASSPGLAGRDTDTQYF.